This T cell receptor beta chain was documented in a study of cytomegalovirus exposure and HLA in healthy donors. About the study: Drawn from HLA-typed donors, around 85 million unique TCRs were held in an early data release. Of 398 genotyped donors, roughly 81% clustered with self-reported Caucasian donors. Study-level findings and limits: A list of approximately 150 TCR beta chains associated with cytomegalovirus was given.

Donors likely had unrecorded immune exposures despite being nominally healthy when sampled. PCR employed 60 Vbeta and 13 Jbeta primers. Using immunoSEQ multiplex PCR, the repertoire was profiled, and TCRdb retains in-frame clones only, with some absent. This table holds about 150,000 clones, 80% found once. The CDR3 has 12 amino acids. The V and J ends lost 10 bases and 1 base respectively, with 11 bases between them. The germline CDR1 and CDR2 sequences are LNHDA and SQIVND (reference sequence). In the case of this clone: Its target is not known.

The sample taken for sequencing was PBMCs. This TCR came from a woman in her 40s in good health and CMV-seropositive. The rearrangement uses TRBV19 and TRBJ2-7; D gene unclear. The CDR3 DNA sequence: TGTGCCACTCTCTCCCCGTCCTACGAGCAGTACTTC. Its protein is CATLSPSYEQYF.